This T cell receptor (beta chain) was identified during a study of T-cell reconstitution after alpha-beta-depleted transplantation in children. The germline gives CDR1 LNHDA, CDR2 SQIVND (reference sequence). The CDR3 loop spans 15 amino acids. V lost 7 bases, J lost 1 base, and 14 bases lay in between. Unique molecular identifiers tagged the TCRbeta library. A single record per CDR3 protein comes from TCRdb applying MiXCR to the PCR reads. The sample shows a few hundred thousand distinct CDR3 sequences, 9.5% to 13% of them seen only once. The specimen was PBMCs from the stem cell graft donor, collected from the stem cell graft. The origin of this receptor is a human donor who donated a stem cell graft to a child with acute myeloid leukemia. The J gene is TRBJ2-1, the V gene TRBV19, with D perhaps given as TRBD1 or TRBD2 (5 bases each). Here the CDR3 reads CASNPTGGSYNEQFF. The DNA for the CDR3 is TGTGCCAGTAACCCGACTGGGGGATCCTACAATGAGCAGTTCTTC.